The 22 T cell receptor beta chains listed next were all sequenced from one sample in a study of shared clonotypes between healthy human individuals. Profiled with immunoSEQ multiplex PCR; TCRdb holds only in-frame clones, not every one. In the table there are under 1,100,000 clones, about four fifths of which are singletons. Sequenced: memory CD4+ T cells from PBMCs. Subset denoted: CD45RA-negative fraction. Every receptor here comes from a man younger than 35 in good health. Some clones in this sample may be carry-over from other donors' samples.

The chain recombines TRBV4-2 with TRBJ2-1; D is possibly TRBD1 (6 bases). CDR1 and CDR2 (germline): LGHNA, YNFKEQ. The CDR3 has 15 amino acids. Trimming took 5 bases from V and 8 from J, leaving 19 bases between them. The CDR3 spells CASSSRAGEWDEQFF. CDR3 DNA sequence: TGTGCCAGCAGCTCAAGAGCAGGGGAGTGGGATGAGCAGTTCTTC.

The chain joins TRBV30 to TRBJ2-2, with D uncertain. The V end lost 0 bases, the J end lost 5 bases, and 7 bases lay between the germline ends. CDR3 size: 13 residues. CDR1 and CDR2 (germline): GTSNPN, SVGIG (reference sequence). The CDR3 protein is CAWSVSRTGELFF. The DNA of the CDR3 is TGTGCCTGGAGTGTATCGCGAACCGGGGAGCTGTTTTTT.

CDR3: CASSSRTSGGADTQYF. The DNA of the CDR3 is TGTGCCAGCAGCTCCCGGACTAGCGGGGGGGCAGATACGCAGTATTTT. This chain joins TRBV5-4 and TRBJ2-3, with 15 bases that match TRBD2. The CDR3 spans 16 residues. The V gene's germline CDR1 is SGHNT and CDR2 YYREEE (reference sequence). V gave up 3 bases and J gave up 4 bases; unmatched junction bases: 3.

As for this clone: Since a far larger clone is one base different, this is likely a read error. The same CDR3 also results from other DNA sequences found in this sample. The chain has TRBV7-3 and TRBJ2-1; 8 nucleotides agree with TRBD1. The CDR3 totals 14 residues. CDR1 and CDR2 from the germline V gene are SGHTA and FQGTGA. With V trimmed by 5 bases and J by 3 bases, 3 bases remained unmatched. CDR3 residues: CASSPGQGYNEQFF. In DNA form, the CDR3 reads TGTGCCAGCAGCCCCGGACAGGGCTACAATGAGCAGTTCTTC.

The chain links TRBV28 to TRBJ1-1; D possibly corresponds to TRBD1 (5 bases). V lost 4 bases, J lost 11 bases, and 20 bases lay in between. The germline V gene encodes CDR1 MDHEN and CDR2 SYDVKM. There are 14 residues in the CDR3. The CDR3 DNA reads as TGTGCCAGCAGTTCAAGTCTGGTCGGGGGGAAGGCTTTCTTT. Protein product: CASSSSLVGGKAFF.

This rearrangement joins TRBV4-3 to TRBJ2-2; the D gene is possibly TRBD2 (5 bases). Trimming shortened V by 3 bases and J by 7 bases, and 15 bases separated the two germline ends. This CDR3 is built from 15 residues. From germline, CDR1 is LGHNA and CDR2 YSLEER. CDR3 sequence reads: CASSQTTSVIGELFF. Written as DNA, the CDR3 is TGCGCCAGCAGCCAGACCACTAGTGTGATCGGGGAGCTGTTTTTT.

V and J are TRBV28 and TRBJ1-5; D unresolved. Germline V gives CDR1 MDHEN, CDR2 SYDVKM. The V and J ends lost 3 bases and 6 bases respectively, with 12 bases between them. This CDR3 spans 14 amino acids. CDR3 in amino acids: CASSFVTLPQPQHF. The DNA for the CDR3 is TGTGCCAGCAGTTTTGTGACACTACCTCAGCCCCAGCATTTT.

V is TRBV30 and J is TRBJ2-5; a weak D match, TRBD1 (5 bases). The germline CDR1 and CDR2 sequences are GTSNPN and SVGIG (reference sequence). This CDR3 comprises 13 residues. V was pared by 3 bases and J by 2 bases, with 10 bases between. CDR3 sequence reads: CAWRRRGQETQYF. The CDR3 bases are TGTGCCTGGAGGAGAAGGGGACAAGAGACCCAGTACTTC.

The chain couples TRBV6-1 to TRBJ2-1; D is unclear. Germline lookup yields CDR1 MNHNS and CDR2 SASEGT. Between the trimmed V and J ends, which lost 5 bases and 6 bases, there was a span of 5 bases. This CDR3 has 11 amino acids. The CDR3 sequence is CASSLPNEQFF. The CDR3, as DNA: TGTGCCAGCAGTTTACCCAATGAGCAGTTCTTC.

This chain connects TRBV28 to TRBJ1-5; tentative D call: TRBD1 (6 bases). With 8 bases removed from V and 5 bases from J, the gap between germline ends came to 13 bases. From germline, CDR1 is MDHEN and CDR2 SYDVKM. The CDR3 totals 13 residues. The CDR3 coding sequence is TGTGCCAGCGTACAGGGTTTGTATCAGCCCCAGCATTTT. This sequence encodes CASVQGLYQPQHF.

This clone has only one observation. The chain combines TRBV7-9 with TRBJ2-1, with no clear D. The CDR3 runs to 17 residues. Germline values: CDR1 SEHNR, CDR2 FQNEAQ (reference sequence). Trimming removed 5 bases from V and 5 bases from J, with 22 bases in between. CDR3 nucleotide sequence: TGTGCCAGCAGCCCCCCGCGGCGTCTAGGGCCTGACAATGAGCAGTTCTTC. It encodes CASSPPRRLGPDNEQFF.

The chain combines TRBV5-4 with TRBJ2-5; 7 bases line up with TRBD1. Germline V gene lookup returns CDR1 SGHNT and CDR2 YYREEE (reference sequence). Germline trimming cut 1 base from V and 4 bases from J; bases unmatched to any gene: 7. CDR3 length: 15 amino acids. This chain's CDR3 is CASSLTLGQLETQYF. For the CDR3, the DNA is TGTGCCAGCAGCTTGACCTTGGGACAGTTAGAGACCCAGTACTTC.

V is TRBV5-1 and J is TRBJ2-7; TRBD2 matches at 14 bases. The germline CDR1 and CDR2 sequences are SGHRS and YFSETQ. The V and J ends lost 3 bases and 3 bases, in that order; junction bases with no gene match: 5. There are 16 residues in the CDR3. The CDR3 region has the DNA TGCGCCAGCAGCTCGGGGACTAGCGGGAGATTCTACGAGCAGTACTTC. It encodes CASSSGTSGRFYEQYF. Full variable domain (rest looked up from reference TRBV5-1 and TRBJ2-7): KAGVTQTPRYLIKTRGQQVTLSCSPISGHRSVSWYQQTPGQGLQFLFEYFSETQRNKGNFPGRFSGRQFSNSRSEMNVSTLELGDSALYLCASSSGTSGRFYEQYFGPGTRLTVT.

As regards this clone: A far larger clone is just one base off, so this is likely a read error. The chain employs TRBV30 and TRBJ2-2; D possibly corresponds to TRBD1 (6 bases). This CDR3 has 15 amino acids. Germline V gene sequence: CDR1 GTSNPN, CDR2 SVGIG (reference sequence). This CDR3 reads CAWSVKPRDTGDLFF. CDR3 in DNA: TGTGCCTGGAGTGTAAAACCCCGGGACACCGGGGATCTGTTTTTT.

This sequence joins TRBV28 and TRBJ2-7; D might be TRBD1 or TRBD2, each matching 5 bases. This CDR3 spans 19 amino acids. Trimming removed 6 bases from V and 3 bases from J, with 30 bases in between. Germline CDR1 MDHEN, CDR2 SYDVKM. The CDR3 spells CASSHSGSFYGTAGYEQYF. CDR3 in DNA: TGTGCCAGCAGCCATTCGGGTAGTTTTTACGGGACGGCTGGCTACGAGCAGTACTTC.

The chain combines TRBV27 with TRBJ2-7; 9 bases match TRBD1. The trim removed 0 bases at V and 1 base at J, leaving 7 bases unmatched. This CDR3 is 17 amino acids long. Per the germline V gene, CDR1 is MNHEY and CDR2 is SMNVEV (reference sequence). This CDR3 is CASSLSLGQGYSYEQYF. DNA for the CDR3: TGTGCCAGCAGTTTATCGTTGGGACAGGGTTATTCCTACGAGCAGTACTTC.

The J gene is TRBJ2-1, the V gene TRBV9, with D uncertain. In germline, CDR1 is SGDLS, CDR2 YYNGEE. The V end was cut by 0 bases, the J end by 6 bases, with 7 bases between. CDR3 size: 13 residues. The CDR3 here is CASSVGQSNEQFF. Here the CDR3 DNA reads TGTGCCAGCAGCGTAGGTCAGTCCAATGAGCAGTTCTTC.

V gene TRBV7-2 combines with J gene TRBJ2-1; the match to TRBD2 covers 9 bases. The CDR3 runs to 13 residues. Germline CDR1 and CDR2: SGHTA and FQGNSA. V lost 5 bases and J lost 6; bases outside the gene matches: 2. The CDR3: CASSALAGNEQFF. The CDR3 nucleotides are TGTGCCAGCAGCGCACTAGCGGGCAATGAGCAGTTCTTC.

There are a few counts of this clone. The chain employs TRBV6-5 and TRBJ1-2; 8 positions match TRBD1. Unmatched junction bases numbered 8, after V lost 2 bases and J lost 3 bases. CDR1 MNHEY and CDR2 SVGAGI come from the germline V gene. The CDR3 is 16 residues long. The CDR3 here is CASSYQRTGRDYGYTF. CDR3 nucleotides: TGTGCCAGCAGTTACCAAAGGACAGGGAGGGACTATGGCTACACCTTC.

V and J are TRBV6-1 and TRBJ2-7, with 7 bases that match TRBD1. The germline V gene encodes CDR1 MNHNS and CDR2 SASEGT. This CDR3 comprises 14 residues. With V trimmed by 6 bases and J by 2 bases, 7 bases remained unmatched. The CDR3 spells CASRGTADTYEQYF. The CDR3 coding sequence is TGTGCCAGCAGGGGGACAGCCGATACCTACGAGCAGTACTTC.

V and J are TRBV6-1 and TRBJ1-2; 7 bases align to TRBD1. CDR1 MNHNS and CDR2 SASEGT come from the germline V gene. V gave up 4 bases and J gave up 8 bases; unmatched junction bases: 7. This CDR3 region has 13 residues. CDR3 amino acids: CASSVDRVLGYTF. The CDR3 DNA is TGTGCCAGCAGTGTAGACAGGGTCCTAGGCTACACCTTC.

The gene calls are TRBV28 and TRBJ1-2, with 9 bases identical to TRBD1. The CDR3 runs 14 residues. Germline CDR1 is MDHEN and CDR2 is SYDVKM. Trimming cost V 5 bases and J 8 bases; bases outside gene matches: 9. CDR3 sequence (DNA): TGTGCCAGCAGTCCCGGGACAGGGATGTGGGGCTACACCTTC. Amino acids: CASSPGTGMWGYTF.